Below are 26 T cell receptor beta chains sequenced from a single sample in a study of cytomegalovirus exposure and HLA in healthy donors. Researchers ran the PCR with 60 Vbeta and 13 Jbeta primers. Some clones are missing from TCRdb's copy, which holds only in-frame ones; the method was immunoSEQ multiplex PCR. Of about 200,000 clones in the sample, 60% to 80% were seen once. Specimen: PBMCs. Source of these receptors: a male donor in good health and CMV-seronegative.

V usage is TRBV12-5 and J usage is TRBJ2-1; TRBD2 matches 11 bases. Germline values: CDR1 LGHNT, CDR2 FRNRAP. The V and J ends lost 4 bases and 3 bases, in that order; junction bases with no gene match: 5. This CDR3 is built from 16 residues. In nucleotides, the CDR3 is TGTGCTAGTGGTTCAGTAGCGGGAGGGGACTACAATGAGCAGTTCTTC. Protein sequence: CASGSVAGGDYNEQFF. The full variable domain, rest sourced from reference TRBV12-5 and TRBJ2-1, is DARVTQTPRHKVTEMGQEVTMRCQPILGHNTVFWYRQTMMQGLELLAYFRNRAPLDDSGMPKDRFSAEMPDATLATLKIQPSEPRDSAVYFCASGSVAGGDYNEQFFGPGTRLTVL.

The genes are TRBV4-2 and TRBJ2-3; 10 positions agree with TRBD2. Germline CDR1 is LGHNA and CDR2 is YNFKEQ. The CDR3 sequence is 16 residues long. V lost 0 bases, J lost 9 bases, and 9 bases stayed unmatched. CDR3 coding DNA: TGTGCCAGCAGCCAAGACCTTAGCGGGGGGCGTCGGACGCAGTATTTT. Its translation: CASSQDLSGGRRTQYF.

V and J are TRBV28 and TRBJ2-7; 10 bases are a match to TRBD1. Germline CDR1 MDHEN, CDR2 SYDVKM. The V gene end was trimmed by 4 bases and the J gene end by 5 bases; junction bases not matched to a gene: 5. The CDR3 has 14 amino acids. CDR3 amino acids: CASSSDRGPDEQYF. The DNA for the CDR3 is TGTGCCAGCAGTTCAGACAGGGGGCCCGACGAGCAGTACTTC.

This chain connects TRBV9 to TRBJ2-1, with D perhaps matching TRBD2 (6 bases). Between the trimmed V and J ends, which lost 2 bases and 8 bases, there was a span of 14 bases. The CDR3 contains 14 residues. Germline values: CDR1 SGDLS, CDR2 YYNGEE. The CDR3 region has the DNA TGTGCCAGCAGCGTTAGGACGGGGGAACATGAGCAGTTCTTC. This translates into CASSVRTGEHEQFF.

V is TRBV6-4 and J is TRBJ2-1; possibly TRBD1 for D (6 bases). Germline V lookup: CDR1 MRHNA, CDR2 SNTAGT. The length of the CDR3 is 18 residues. The ends were cut back, 0 bases at V and 0 bases at J, with 15 bases in the middle. As DNA, the CDR3 is TGTGCCAGCAGTGACTCTCCCGGGACACACAACTCCTACAATGAGCAGTTCTTC. Translating it yields CASSDSPGTHNSYNEQFF.

This rearrangement joins TRBV5-6 to TRBJ2-7; 9 positions match TRBD1. Germline-derived CDR1 and CDR2 are SGHDT and YYEEEE. The CDR3 loop spans 14 amino acids. The ends lost 4 bases at V and 3 bases at J; junction bases unmatched: 5. The chain's CDR3 is CASSLRTGDYEQYF. DNA of the CDR3: TGTGCCAGCAGCCTCCGGACAGGGGACTACGAGCAGTACTTC.

The J gene is TRBJ1-1, the V gene TRBV7-9; 12 nucleotides match TRBD1. This CDR3 is 18 amino acids long. Looked up from germline, CDR1 is SEHNR and CDR2 is FQNEAQ (reference sequence). V gave up 3 bases and J gave up 4 bases; unmatched junction bases: 12. CDR3 region: CASSFSWDRGLRSTEAFF. In DNA form, the CDR3 reads TGTGCCAGCAGCTTTTCCTGGGACAGGGGGCTCCGGAGCACTGAAGCTTTCTTT.

The table lists this clone with a few counts. The rearrangement uses TRBV28 and TRBJ2-7; 10 bases match TRBD1. This CDR3 has 15 residues. The germline V gene encodes CDR1 MDHEN and CDR2 SYDVKM. J was trimmed by 2 bases and V by 4 bases; bases with no gene match: 5. The CDR3 coding sequence is TGTGCCAGCAGTTATGGGACAGGGGCCCCCTACGAGCAGTACTTC. Residues: CASSYGTGAPYEQYF.

The chain carries TRBV18 and TRBJ2-6; 7 bases are shared with TRBD1. Germline V gene sequence: CDR1 KGHSH, CDR2 LQKENI. Trimming removed 4 bases from V and 4 bases from J; junction bases left unmatched: 4. The CDR3 is 15 amino acids. CDR3 nucleotide sequence: TGTGCCAGCTCACAGGGGGCTCCCGGGGCCAACGTCCTGACTTTC. As protein: CASSQGAPGANVLTF.

This chain joins TRBV6-6 and TRBJ1-2, with 10 nucleotides matching TRBD1. This CDR3 is 14 amino acids long. Germline V gives CDR1 MNHNY, CDR2 SVGAGI (reference sequence). V shed 7 bases, J shed 8 bases, and the junction held 10 bases outside the gene matches. The CDR3 nucleotides read TGTGCCAGCACCAACCGACAGGGGGCGAGGGGCTACACCTTC. Amino acids: CASTNRQGARGYTF.

The V and J genes are TRBV7-2 and TRBJ1-4; possible D gene TRBD1, 6 bases. The CDR3 extends over 13 amino acids. Trimming removed 5 bases from V and 6 bases from J, with 10 bases in between. Germline loops: CDR1 SGHTA, CDR2 FQGNSA. The CDR3 bases are TGTGCCAGCAGCGTACACAGGGATGAAAAACTGTTTTTT. Its protein product is CASSVHRDEKLFF. Drawing the rest from reference TRBV7-2 and TRBJ1-4, the complete variable domain is GAGVSQSPSNKVTEKGKDVELRCDPISGHTALYWYRQSLGQGLEFLIYFQGNSAPDKSGLPSDRFSAERTGGSVSTLTIQRTQQEDSAVYLCASSVHRDEKLFFGSGTQLSVL.

The chain is built from TRBV7-6 and TRBJ1-3; 8 bases fit TRBD1. The CDR3 covers 14 residues. Trimming removed 3 bases from V and 2 bases from J; junction bases left unmatched: 0. The germline gives CDR1 SGHVS, CDR2 FNYEAQ. CDR3 coding DNA: TGTGCCAGCAGCTTGACAGGGGCTGGAAACACCATATATTTT. Encoded protein: CASSLTGAGNTIYF.

The chain carries TRBV7-2 and TRBJ2-3; D is unresolved. Germline CDR1 and CDR2: SGHTA and FQGNSA. Trimming pared 5 bases from V and 5 bases from J, leaving 8 bases between. The CDR3 length is 12 residues. CDR3 bases: TGTGCCAGCAGCCCCCTAGGAGATACGCAGTATTTT. Protein sequence: CASSPLGDTQYF.

Comment on this clone: In the same sample, other DNA sequences code for this CDR3. The rearrangement joins TRBV27 to TRBJ2-5; weak D call: TRBD1 (5 bases). Trimming stripped 0 bases from V and 3 bases from J, with 5 bases between. Per germline, CDR1 MNHEY and CDR2 SMNVEV (reference sequence). This CDR3 region has 13 residues. The CDR3 region has the DNA TGTGCCAGCAGTTTATCAGGGGAAGAGACCCAGTACTTC. Protein product: CASSLSGEETQYF.

This clone has at least ten counts. J is TRBJ1-3 and V is TRBV11-3; 8 nucleotides match TRBD1. CDR3 length: 15 residues. Looked up from germline, CDR1 is SGHNT and CDR2 is YENEEA. V lost 5 bases, J lost 4 bases, and 7 bases stayed unmatched. The CDR3 is CASSPGQGPGNTIYF. As DNA, the CDR3 is TGTGCCAGCAGCCCCGGACAGGGTCCGGGAAACACCATATATTTT. Full variable domain (outside the CDR3, taken from reference TRBV11-3 and TRBJ1-3): EAGVVQSPRYKIIEKKQPVAFWCNPISGHNTLYWYLQNLGQGPELLIRYENEEAVDDSQLPKDRFSAERLKGVDSTLKIQPAELGDSAVYLCASSPGQGPGNTIYFGEGSWLTVV.

DNA for the CDR3: TGTGCCAGCAGTTTATCCGGACGGGAGAACACTGAAGCTTTCTTT. Protein: CASSLSGRENTEAFF. The chain combines TRBV27 with TRBJ1-1; D is unresolved. This CDR3 contains 15 residues. The V and J ends lost 0 bases and 1 base respectively, with 9 bases between them. Germline CDR1 reads MNHEY; CDR2 reads SMNVEV (reference sequence).

The chain links TRBV4-1 to TRBJ1-2; TRBD1 matches at 7 bases. The ends lost 4 bases at V and 3 bases at J; junction bases unmatched: 2. CDR1 and CDR2 (germline): MGHRA, YSYEKL. The CDR3 runs 13 residues. DNA for the CDR3: TGCGCCAGCAGCCGAGACAGGGACTATGGCTACACCTTC. This translates into CASSRDRDYGYTF.

The chain carries TRBV18 and TRBJ1-1; TRBD1 matches at 9 bases. Germline V gene data show CDR1 as KGHSH and CDR2 as LQKENI. After removal of 2 bases from V and 3 bases from J, the junction contained 7 bases not matched to a gene. The CDR3 has 16 amino acids. The CDR3 DNA reads TGTGCCAGCTCACCATTACCGGGACAGGGAGACACTGAAGCTTTCTTT. It specifies CASSPLPGQGDTEAFF. Variable domain in full (rest from reference TRBV18 and TRBJ1-1): NAGVMQNPRHLVRRRGQEARLRCSPMKGHSHVYWYRQLPEEGLKFMVYLQKENIIDESGMPKERFSAEFPKEGPSILRIQQVVRGDSAAYFCASSPLPGQGDTEAFFGQGTRLTVV.

The chain links TRBV5-6 to TRBJ2-7; possible D gene TRBD1, 7 bases. The CDR3 length is 14 residues. The V end lost 0 bases, the J end lost 5 bases, and 12 bases lay between the germline ends. Germline V CDR1 and CDR2: SGHDT, YYEEEE. The CDR3 sequence: CASSLEQGRNEQYF. As DNA, the CDR3 is TGTGCCAGCAGCTTGGAACAGGGGAGGAACGAGCAGTACTTC.

This clone was seen more than once but under ten times. J is TRBJ1-1 and V is TRBV11-1; D is possibly TRBD1 (5 bases). The ends were cut back, 0 bases at V and 4 bases at J, with 9 bases in the middle. CDR3 length equals 14 residues. Germline values: CDR1 SGHAT, CDR2 FQDESV (reference sequence). Here the CDR3 DNA reads TGTGCCAGCAGCTTAGCTCAGGGTAGCACTGAAGCTTTCTTT. This sequence encodes CASSLAQGSTEAFF.

The rearrangement links TRBV30 to TRBJ1-1, with D perhaps matching TRBD1 (6 bases). The CDR3 runs 12 residues. The germline gives CDR1 GTSNPN, CDR2 SVGIG (reference sequence). Trimming removed 8 bases at V and 5 bases at J, with 15 bases between. Here the CDR3 reads CAQSRGSTEAFF. For the CDR3, the DNA is TGTGCCCAGAGCAGGGGCAGTACTGAAGCTTTCTTT.

The chain uses TRBV11-2 and TRBJ2-1; no clear D gene. Trimming took off 1 base at V and 2 bases at J, with 6 bases between the two ends. Germline-derived CDR1 and CDR2 are SGHAT and FQNNGV. The length of the CDR3 is 14 residues. The CDR3 coding sequence is TGTGCCAGCAGCTTAGTCGCGCCCTACAATGAGCAGTTCTTC. The encoded protein is CASSLVAPYNEQFF.

This sequence joins TRBV27 and TRBJ1-2; weak D call: TRBD1 (5 bases). CDR1 and CDR2 (germline): MNHEY, SMNVEV (reference sequence). Trimming left V 2 bases short and J 1 base short, with 11 bases between. This CDR3 spans 15 amino acids. The CDR3 reads CASSLAGPLNYGYTF. CDR3 sequence (DNA): TGTGCCAGCAGTTTAGCAGGGCCGCTTAACTATGGCTACACCTTC.

This clone appeared once. The chain recombines TRBV6-1 with TRBJ2-3; D gene ambiguous. CDR3 size: 13 residues. Germline V gene data show CDR1 as MNHNS and CDR2 as SASEGT. With 2 bases removed from V and 2 bases from J, the gap between germline ends came to 5 bases. Here the CDR3 DNA reads TGTGCCAGCAGTGAAATTTACACAGATACGCAGTATTTT. Its protein product is CASSEIYTDTQYF.

The rearrangement uses TRBV6-1 and TRBJ2-3; TRBD1 agrees at 7 bases. The CDR3 is made up of 14 amino acids. Germline-derived CDR1 and CDR2 are MNHNS and SASEGT. V lost 4 bases to trimming and J lost 0 bases; unmatched junction nucleotides: 1. The CDR3 loop is CASSGRGSTDTQYF. The CDR3 DNA reads as TGTGCCAGCAGTGGCAGGGGGAGCACAGATACGCAGTATTTT.

This chain joins TRBV29-1 and TRBJ1-2; 7 bases map to TRBD1. This CDR3 region has 16 residues. CDR1 and CDR2 from the germline V gene are SQVTM and ANQGSEA. V gave up 2 bases and J gave up 5 bases; unmatched junction bases: 14. This CDR3 reads CSVERRTGVQEYGYTF. Here the CDR3 DNA reads TGCAGCGTTGAAAGGAGAACAGGGGTCCAAGAATATGGCTACACCTTC.